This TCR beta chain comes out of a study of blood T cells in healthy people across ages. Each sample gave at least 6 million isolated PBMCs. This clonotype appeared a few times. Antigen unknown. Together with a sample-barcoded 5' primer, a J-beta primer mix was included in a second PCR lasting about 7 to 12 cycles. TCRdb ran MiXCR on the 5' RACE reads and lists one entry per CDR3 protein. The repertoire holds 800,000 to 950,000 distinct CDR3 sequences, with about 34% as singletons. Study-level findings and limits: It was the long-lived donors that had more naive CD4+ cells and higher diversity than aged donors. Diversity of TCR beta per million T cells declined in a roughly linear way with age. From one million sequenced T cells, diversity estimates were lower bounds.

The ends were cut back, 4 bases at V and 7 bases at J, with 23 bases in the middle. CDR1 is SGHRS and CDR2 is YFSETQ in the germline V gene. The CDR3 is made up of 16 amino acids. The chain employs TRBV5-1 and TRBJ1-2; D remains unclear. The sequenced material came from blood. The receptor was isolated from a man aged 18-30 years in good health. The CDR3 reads CASSIEGREQGLGYTF. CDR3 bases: TGCGCCAGCAGCATCGAGGGCCGGGAGCAAGGGCTTGGCTACACCTTC.